This T cell receptor beta chain emerged from a study of blood T cell repertoires in COVID-19. This table comes from immunoSEQ multiplex PCR, and its TCRdb copy is limited to in-frame clones, with some not included. The sample comprises over 50,000 clones, approximately 91% of which are singletons, and around 6% rests with the top ten. Between the trimmed V and J ends, which lost 2 bases and 4 bases, there was a span of 8 bases. Germline CDR1 and CDR2: SGHAT and FQNNGV. The CDR3 spans 13 residues. Specimen: peripheral blood. The sequence was obtained from a man between 50 and 59 years old with active COVID-19. The gene calls are TRBV11-2 and TRBJ1-2; a possible D gene is TRBD1 (6 bases). The CDR3 DNA sequence: TGTGCCAGCAGCTTAACAGGGTTCTATGGCTACACCTTC. It translates to CASSLTGFYGYTF.